The 23 T cell receptor beta chains reported below all come from one sample, sequenced in a study of T cell responses to AZD1222 COVID-19 vaccine. TCRdb keeps only in-frame clones here, not all; method: immunoSEQ multiplex PCR. The sample contains over 100,000 clones, under 95% of which appear only once. The sequencing used peripheral blood, collected 28 days after the second AZD1222 dose. All receptors derive from an adult who received the AZD1222 COVID-19 vaccine.

The genes are TRBV6-5 and TRBJ1-2, with 7 bases lining up with TRBD1. This CDR3 is 14 amino acids long. Unmatched junction bases numbered 8, after V lost 6 bases and J lost 4 bases. The germline V gene encodes CDR1 MNHEY and CDR2 SVGAGI. The CDR3 loop reads CASSRDRVVYGYTF. CDR3 sequence (DNA): TGTGCCAGCAGCAGAGACAGGGTGGTCTATGGCTACACCTTC.

The chain couples TRBV7-9 to TRBJ1-5; D remains ambiguous. The V end was cut by 4 bases, the J end by 0 bases, with 7 bases between. The CDR3 has 14 residues. Germline V gene data show CDR1 as SEHNR and CDR2 as FQNEAQ (reference sequence). The CDR3 protein is CASSSGGSNQPQHF. In DNA form, the CDR3 reads TGTGCCAGCAGCTCCGGCGGTAGCAATCAGCCCCAGCATTTT.

The rearrangement joins TRBV7-3 to TRBJ1-1, with TRBD1 matching over 8 bases. There are 15 residues in the CDR3. Unmatched junction bases numbered 8, after V lost 4 bases and J lost 4 bases. Germline lookup yields CDR1 SGHTA and CDR2 FQGTGA. The CDR3 protein is CASSSGTGHLTEAFF. CDR3 DNA sequence: TGTGCCAGCAGCTCAGGGACAGGACACCTCACTGAAGCTTTCTTT.

The chain links TRBV28 to TRBJ1-2, with 8 bases lining up with TRBD1. This CDR3 comprises 13 residues. Trimming cost V 8 bases and J 3 bases; bases outside gene matches: 5. Germline assignment: CDR1 MDHEN and CDR2 SYDVKM. The CDR3 here is CASGDRGDYGYTF. In DNA, the CDR3 is TGTGCCAGCGGCGACAGGGGTGACTATGGCTACACCTTC.

The chain employs TRBV9 and TRBJ1-1; D is unclear. This CDR3 region has 14 residues. The germline V and J ends were trimmed by 4 bases and 2 bases, with 12 bases remaining between them. Germline CDR1 reads SGDLS; CDR2 reads YYNGEE. The DNA for the CDR3 is TGTGCCAGCAGCCCGAGCCCCTATAACACTGAAGCTTTCTTT. This translates into CASSPSPYNTEAFF.

The chain joins TRBV7-2 to TRBJ2-7, with D uncertain. Trimming removed 5 bases at V and 6 bases at J, with 11 bases between. Germline V CDR1 and CDR2: SGHTA, FQGNSA. The CDR3 runs 12 residues. CDR3 DNA: TGTGCCAGCAGCCCGGAGCAGGTCGAGCAGTACTTC. Protein: CASSPEQVEQYF.

V usage is TRBV28 and J usage is TRBJ1-2; 7 nucleotides line up with TRBD1. CDR3 length: 14 amino acids. Germline V gene sequence: CDR1 MDHEN, CDR2 SYDVKM. The J segment lost 4 bases and the V segment lost 7 bases, leaving 9 bases of the junction unmatched. The CDR3 DNA sequence: TGTGCCAGCACCATATTCAGGGGGGTCTATGGCTACACCTTC. Amino acid sequence: CASTIFRGVYGYTF.

In this sample, this clone turned up once. The chain is built from TRBV19 and TRBJ2-1; tentative D call: TRBD1 (5 bases). The CDR3 runs to 16 residues. The V gene's germline CDR1 is LNHDA and CDR2 SQIVND (reference sequence). Trimming took off 6 bases at V and 0 bases at J, with 15 bases between the two ends. This chain's CDR3 is CASSLNPDISYNEQFF. In DNA, the CDR3 is TGTGCCAGTAGCCTAAACCCGGACATCTCCTACAATGAGCAGTTCTTC.

Here the CDR3 reads CASSTGQGRGNSPLHF. CDR3 bases: TGTGCCAGCAGCACGGGACAGGGTCGTGGTAATTCACCCCTCCACTTT. The V and J genes are TRBV7-6 and TRBJ1-6; 9 bases line up with TRBD1. CDR1 is SGHVS, CDR2 FNYEAQ, per germline. Losses at the gene ends were 5 bases for V and 6 bases for J; bases not matched to a gene: 8. This CDR3 comprises 16 residues.

The CDR3 spells CAWSERDRYEKLFF. CDR3 nucleotides: TGTGCCTGGTCCGAAAGGGACCGATATGAAAAACTGTTTTTT. The chain uses TRBV30 and TRBJ1-4, with a possible D match to TRBD1 (5 bases). CDR1 is GTSNPN, CDR2 SVGIG, per germline (reference sequence). V shed 5 bases and J shed 6 bases, with 16 bases lying between them. This CDR3 comprises 14 residues.

The rearrangement joins TRBV7-9 to TRBJ1-3, with D unresolved. The CDR3 totals 17 residues. Germline V gene data show CDR1 as SEHNR and CDR2 as FQNEAQ (reference sequence). V was shortened by 1 base and J by 2 bases, with 15 bases between the two germline ends. The CDR3 DNA sequence: TGTGCCAGCAGCTTAGTTCGGGGAACAGCGACTGGAAACACCATATATTTT. Translated: CASSLVRGTATGNTIYF.

The chain combines TRBV24-1 with TRBJ2-5, with unresolved D. CDR1 KGHDR and CDR2 SFDVKD come from the germline V gene. The CDR3 extends over 14 amino acids. V was clipped by 1 base and J by 5 bases, with 10 bases between them. For the CDR3, the DNA is TGTGCCACCAGTGATTTATCGGTTGGGGAGACCCAGTACTTC. This codes for CATSDLSVGETQYF.

CDR3 coding DNA: TGTGCCAGCAGCGATTCGACAGGGTCCAGCACAGATACGCAGTATTTT. This sequence encodes CASSDSTGSSTDTQYF. The chain couples TRBV7-9 to TRBJ2-3; 7 bases are shared with TRBD1. CDR1 SEHNR and CDR2 FQNEAQ come from the germline V gene (reference sequence). CDR3 length: 16 residues. Trimming cost V 5 bases and J 0 bases; bases outside gene matches: 8.

In its sample, this clone was seen a few times. This chain connects TRBV28 to TRBJ1-6; no reliable D call. The CDR3 sequence is 12 residues long. The germline CDR1 and CDR2 sequences are MDHEN and SYDVKM. V lost 4 bases and J 6 bases, leaving 4 bases between the germline ends. CDR3 sequence reads: CASSWGNSPLHF. CDR3 coding DNA: TGTGCCAGCAGTTGGGGTAATTCACCCCTCCACTTT.

The chain links TRBV18 to TRBJ1-6, with D tentatively TRBD1 (6 bases). Between the trimmed V and J ends, which lost 4 bases and 11 bases, there was a span of 15 bases. CDR1 and CDR2 from the germline V gene are KGHSH and LQKENI. The CDR3 totals 14 residues. CDR3 loop: CASSLYDRQAPLHF. The CDR3, as DNA: TGTGCCAGCTCACTCTACGACAGACAGGCACCCCTCCACTTT.

Only one count was recorded for this clone. The V and J genes are TRBV5-1 and TRBJ2-7, with 8 bases that match TRBD1. Germline CDR1 SGHRS, CDR2 YFSETQ. J was trimmed by 0 bases and V by 2 bases; bases with no gene match: 7. This CDR3 has 16 amino acids. The CDR3 is CASSLKGQAFSYEQYF. The CDR3 nucleotides read TGCGCCAGCAGCTTAAAGGGACAGGCTTTCTCCTACGAGCAGTACTTC. The full variable domain, rest sourced from reference TRBV5-1 and TRBJ2-7, is KAGVTQTPRYLIKTRGQQVTLSCSPISGHRSVSWYQQTPGQGLQFLFEYFSETQRNKGNFPGRFSGRQFSNSRSEMNVSTLELGDSALYLCASSLKGQAFSYEQYFGPGTRLTVT.

The chain recombines TRBV6-5 with TRBJ2-7, with no clear D. The germline V gene encodes CDR1 MNHEY and CDR2 SVGAGI. Trimming took 7 bases from V and 2 from J, leaving 18 bases between them. The CDR3 contains 15 residues. CDR3 in amino acids: CASTLREGSTYEQYF. The CDR3 nucleotides read TGTGCCAGCACCCTGAGAGAAGGCAGTACCTACGAGCAGTACTTC.

This chain connects TRBV18 to TRBJ1-1; D perhaps matches TRBD1 (6 bases). Trimming took off 2 bases at V and 6 bases at J, with 7 bases between the two ends. Germline CDR1 KGHSH, CDR2 LQKENI. This CDR3 contains 12 residues. CDR3 amino acids: CASSPKGAEAFF. CDR3 nucleotides: TGTGCCAGCTCACCAAAGGGGGCTGAAGCTTTCTTT.

The CDR3 sequence: CASSPYGTNEKLFF. CDR3 DNA: TGTGCCAGCAGCCCGTATGGGACTAATGAAAAACTGTTTTTT. The chain links TRBV7-2 to TRBJ1-4; D remains ambiguous. The germline CDR1 and CDR2 sequences are SGHTA and FQGNSA. V shed 5 bases and J shed 2 bases, with 9 bases lying between them. The CDR3 is made up of 14 amino acids.

The chain couples TRBV12-3 or TRBV12-4 to TRBJ1-1; D not resolved. Trimming removed 3 bases at V and 1 base at J, with 6 bases between. The CDR3 contains 13 residues. This chain's CDR3 is CASSFSQNTEAFF. The CDR3 bases are TGTGCCAGCAGTTTCTCACAGAACACTGAAGCTTTCTTT.

The gene calls are TRBV29-1 and TRBJ1-1; TRBD1 is a possible D gene (5 bases). Germline CDR1 and CDR2: SQVTM and ANQGSEA. This CDR3 has 13 amino acids. Trimming left V 6 bases short and J 0 bases short, with 11 bases between. Written as DNA, the CDR3 is TGCAGCGTGGGGGTCATTATGAACACTGAAGCTTTCTTT. Translation gives CSVGVIMNTEAFF. Together with reference TRBV29-1 and TRBJ1-1, the CDR3 gives the full variable domain: SAVISQKPSRDICQRGTSLTIQCQVDSQVTMMFWYRQQPGQSLTLIATANQGSEATYESGFVIDKFPISRPNLTFSTLTVSNMSPEDSSIYLCSVGVIMNTEAFFGQGTRLTVV.

This chain joins TRBV11-1 and TRBJ2-7; 10 bases map to TRBD1. The CDR3 is 14 residues long. In germline, CDR1 is SGHAT, CDR2 FQDESV (reference sequence). V shed 8 bases, J shed 2 bases, and the junction held 6 bases outside the gene matches. DNA for the CDR3: TGTGCCAGCCGGGGACAGGGGCTCCCCTACGAGCAGTACTTC. Protein sequence: CASRGQGLPYEQYF.

The CDR3 coding sequence is TGTGCCAGCAGTTCCTACCGACAAGGGGGCGCTTCCCAAGCTTTCTTT. It codes for CASSSYRQGGASQAFF. V and J are TRBV27 and TRBJ1-1; TRBD1 matches at 7 bases. CDR3 size: 16 residues. The germline CDR1 and CDR2 sequences are MNHEY and SMNVEV (reference sequence). The J segment lost 9 bases and the V segment lost 4 bases, leaving 17 bases of the junction unmatched.